The T cell receptor (beta chain) described here comes from a study of blood T cell repertoires in COVID-19. Study summary: The United States, Italy and Spain were the sources of the acute and convalescent COVID-19 samples.

Enrollees, 18 to 89 years old, lived in fewer than 25 US areas. Clinical histories supplied by participants themselves formed the basis of cohort assignment. How the authors handled the data: Amplifying reference gene primers gave estimates of nucleated cell counts. The data were produced by immunoSEQ multiplex PCR, yet TCRdb's version contains in-frame clones alone and is incomplete. V and J calls plus clone size are reproduced from that table; the DNA served to infer D and trimming. This sample has a few hundred thousand clones, with 90% found just once. From germline, CDR1 is SEHNR and CDR2 FQNEAQ (reference sequence). The CDR3 length is 16 residues. Trimming removed 1 base from V and 3 bases from J; junction bases left unmatched: 8.

This TCR was recovered from a woman in her late teens or twenties with acute COVID-19. The chain recombines TRBV7-9 with TRBJ2-7; TRBD1 aligns across 8 bases. The sequenced sample consisted of PBMCs or T cells enriched from blood (not recorded which). The CDR3, as DNA: TGTGCCAGCAGCTTAGGGAGCCGGGACAGGAGCTACGAGCAGTACTTC. Residues: CASSLGSRDRSYEQYF. The full variable domain, with the rest looked up from reference TRBV7-9 and TRBJ2-7, is DTGVSQNPRHKITKRGQNVTFRCDPISEHNRLYWYRQTLGQGPEFLTYFQNEAQLEKSRLLSDRFSAERPKGSFSTLEIQRTEQGDSAMYLCASSLGSRDRSYEQYFGPGTRLTVT.